The following is a T cell receptor beta chain sequence with its context. The repertoire was sequenced with immunoSEQ multiplex PCR; TCRdb's copy has only in-frame clones and lacks some. Altogether some 250,000 clones are present, roughly 86% being singletons, with the ten largest covering 5.2%. This entry belongs to a study of blood T cell repertoires in COVID-19. Germline trimming cut 7 bases from V and 5 bases from J; bases unmatched to any gene: 12. Germline values: CDR1 SQVTM, CDR2 ANQGSEA. The CDR3 sequence is 14 residues long. The receptor was derived from a woman in her fifties or sixties with COVID-19, enrolled during active disease. The sample consisted of peripheral blood. The chain joins TRBV29-1 to TRBJ2-7; 9 bases map to TRBD2. Here the CDR3 reads CSARGSGRVHEQYF. In DNA form, the CDR3 reads TGCAGCGCCCGGGGTAGCGGGAGAGTCCACGAGCAGTACTTC.